This T cell receptor (beta chain) originates from a study of blood T cell repertoires in COVID-19. Study-wide context: Samples came from the United States, Italy and Spain, spanning acute and convalescent COVID-19. Nucleic acid was either cDNA or gDNA, and it came from T cells, B-cell-depleted T cells, or PBMCs.

Sequencing used immunoSEQ multiplex PCR; TCRdb keeps in-frame clones, though not all of them. The repertoire has 250,000 to 300,000 clones, approximately 91% of them found once; the top ten carry under 15%. The CDR3 totals 13 residues. The germline V gene encodes CDR1 LGHDT and CDR2 YNNKEL (reference sequence). V was pared by 6 bases and J by 4 bases, with 12 bases between. The sequence was obtained from a woman between 55 and 75 years old with acute or convalescent COVID-19. The V and J genes are TRBV3-1 (or the pseudogene TRBV3-2) and TRBJ1-2; no reliable D call. The sample consisted of peripheral blood. The CDR3 reads CASRAEYAYGYTF. CDR3 in DNA: TGTGCCAGCAGAGCTGAGTATGCCTATGGCTACACCTTC.